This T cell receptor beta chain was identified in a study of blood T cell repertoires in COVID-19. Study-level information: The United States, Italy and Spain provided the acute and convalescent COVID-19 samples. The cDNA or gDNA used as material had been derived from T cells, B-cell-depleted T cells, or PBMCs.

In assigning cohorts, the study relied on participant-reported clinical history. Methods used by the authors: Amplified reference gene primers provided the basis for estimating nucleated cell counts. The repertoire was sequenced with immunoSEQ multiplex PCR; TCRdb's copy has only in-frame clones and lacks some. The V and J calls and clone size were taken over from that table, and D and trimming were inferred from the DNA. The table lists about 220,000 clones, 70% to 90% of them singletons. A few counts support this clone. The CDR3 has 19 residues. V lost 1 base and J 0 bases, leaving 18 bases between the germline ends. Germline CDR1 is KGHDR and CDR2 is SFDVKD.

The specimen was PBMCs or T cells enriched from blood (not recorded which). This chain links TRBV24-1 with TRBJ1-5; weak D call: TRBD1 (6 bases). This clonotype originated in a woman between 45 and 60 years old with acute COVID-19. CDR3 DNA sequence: TGTGCCACCAGTGATTTCCATCTCGGACAGACACATAGCAATCAGCCCCAGCATTTT. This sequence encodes CATSDFHLGQTHSNQPQHF.